The clone carrying this T cell receptor beta chain was recorded only once. V shed 6 bases, J shed 0 bases, and the junction held 4 bases outside the gene matches. There are 15 residues in the CDR3. Germline values: CDR1 SNHLY, CDR2 FYNNEI. These data are taken from a study of cytomegalovirus exposure and HLA in healthy donors. 60 Vbeta and 13 Jbeta primers were used in PCR. Some clones are missing from TCRdb's copy, which holds only in-frame ones; the method was immunoSEQ multiplex PCR. The sample carries roughly 290,000 clones, over 70% recorded once. Sequencing was performed on PBMCs. The TCR was taken from a girl aged 2-10 years in good health and CMV-seronegative. The gene calls are TRBV2 and TRBJ2-2; 7 nucleotides agree with TRBD1. The CDR3 spells CASRWTGSNTGELFF. The CDR3 bases are TGTGCCAGCAGGTGGACAGGATCGAACACCGGGGAGCTGTTTTTT.